This TCR beta chain was documented in a study of cytomegalovirus exposure and HLA in healthy donors. The overall study: Falling in the Caucasian-associated ancestry cluster were roughly 80% of 350 to 400 genotyped donors.

The V gene's germline CDR1 is LGHNA and CDR2 YNFKEQ. This CDR3 spans 14 amino acids. Trimming cost V 5 bases and J 2 bases; bases outside gene matches: 6. Primers: 60 Vbeta forward and 13 Jbeta reverse. This table comes from immunoSEQ multiplex PCR, and its TCRdb copy is limited to in-frame clones, with some not included. The table lists around 100,000 clones, 73% of them singletons. Every donor was a healthy person donating bone marrow. The V and J genes are TRBV4-2 and TRBJ2-7; TRBD1 agrees at 7 bases. Sequenced input: PBMCs. This receptor was obtained from a man aged 35-49 years in good health and CMV-seronegative. CDR3 region: CASSDPGQTYEQYF. CDR3 coding DNA: TGTGCCAGCAGCGATCCGGGACAGACCTACGAGCAGTACTTC.